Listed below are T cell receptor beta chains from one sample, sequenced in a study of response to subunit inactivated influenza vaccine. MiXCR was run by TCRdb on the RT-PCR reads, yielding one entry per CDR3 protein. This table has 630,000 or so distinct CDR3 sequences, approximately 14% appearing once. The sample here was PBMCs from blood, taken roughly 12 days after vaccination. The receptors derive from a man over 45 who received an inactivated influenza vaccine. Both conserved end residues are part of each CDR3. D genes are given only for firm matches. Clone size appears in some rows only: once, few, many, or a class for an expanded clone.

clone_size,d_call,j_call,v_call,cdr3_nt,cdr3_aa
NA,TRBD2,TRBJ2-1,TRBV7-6,TGTGCCAGCAGCGCTAGCGGGAGGTATGAGCAGTTCTTC,CASSASGRYEQFF
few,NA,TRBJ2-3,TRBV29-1,TGCAGCGTTGTCTGGGGGGCACGTAGCACAGATACGCAGTATTTT,CSVVWGARSTDTQYF
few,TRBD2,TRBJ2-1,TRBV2,TGTGCCAGCAGGGGACTAGCGGGGCGGGGGGGCAATGAGCAGTTCTTC,CASRGLAGRGGNEQFF
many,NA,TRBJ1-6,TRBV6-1,TGTGCCAGCAGCAGTTACGGTGGGGCGACACCCCTCCACTTT,CASSSYGGATPLHF
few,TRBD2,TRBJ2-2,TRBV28,TGTGCCAGCAGTTTACGCCTAGCGGGGGTAGGGGAGCTGTTTTTT,CASSLRLAGVGELFF
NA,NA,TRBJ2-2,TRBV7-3,TGTGCCAGCAGCTTGTGGACGAGGGGCACCGGGGAGCTGTTTTTT,CASSLWTRGTGELFF
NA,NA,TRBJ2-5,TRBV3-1,TGTGCCAGCAGCCAACGTTTCGTGCTAGAGACCCAGTACTTC,CASSQRFVLETQYF
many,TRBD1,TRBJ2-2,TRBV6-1,TGTGCCAGCAGCCGGGGACAGGGAAGGATCGGGGAGCTGTTTTTT,CASSRGQGRIGELFF
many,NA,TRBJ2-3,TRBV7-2,TGTGCCAGCAGCTTACTAGGGGCAGATACGCAGTATTTT,CASSLLGADTQYF
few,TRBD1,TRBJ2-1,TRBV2,TGTGCCAGCAGCGACAGGGGGAACCCCTACAATGAGCAGTTCTTC,CASSDRGNPYNEQFF
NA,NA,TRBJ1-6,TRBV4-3,TGCGCCAGCAGCCACCTCCAGGGTTCACCCCTCCACTTT,CASSHLQGSPLHF